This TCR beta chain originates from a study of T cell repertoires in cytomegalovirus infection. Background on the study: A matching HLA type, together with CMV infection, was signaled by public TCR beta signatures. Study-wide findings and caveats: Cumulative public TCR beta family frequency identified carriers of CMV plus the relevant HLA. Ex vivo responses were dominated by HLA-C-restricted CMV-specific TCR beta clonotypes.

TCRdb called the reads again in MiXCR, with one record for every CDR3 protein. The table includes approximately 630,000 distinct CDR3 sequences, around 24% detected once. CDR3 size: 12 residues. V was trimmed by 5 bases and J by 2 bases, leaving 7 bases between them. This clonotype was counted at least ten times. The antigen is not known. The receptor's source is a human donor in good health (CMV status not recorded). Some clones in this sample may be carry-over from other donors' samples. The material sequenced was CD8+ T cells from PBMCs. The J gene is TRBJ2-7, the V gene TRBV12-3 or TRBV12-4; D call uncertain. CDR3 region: CASSHSPYEQYF. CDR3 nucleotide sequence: TGTGCCAGCAGTCATTCCCCCTACGAGCAGTACTTC.